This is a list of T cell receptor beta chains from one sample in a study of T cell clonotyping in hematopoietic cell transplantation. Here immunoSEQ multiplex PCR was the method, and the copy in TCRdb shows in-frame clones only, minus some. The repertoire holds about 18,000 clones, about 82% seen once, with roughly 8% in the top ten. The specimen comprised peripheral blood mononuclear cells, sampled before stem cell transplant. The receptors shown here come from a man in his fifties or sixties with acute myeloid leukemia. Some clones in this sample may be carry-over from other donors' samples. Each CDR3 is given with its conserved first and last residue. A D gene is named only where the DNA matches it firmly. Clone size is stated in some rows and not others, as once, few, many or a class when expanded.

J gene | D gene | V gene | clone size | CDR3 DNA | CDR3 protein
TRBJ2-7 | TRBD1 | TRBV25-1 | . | TGTGCCAGCAGTGGGACGGGGTGGGACAGACCCTACGAGCAGTACTTC | CASSGTGWDRPYEQYF
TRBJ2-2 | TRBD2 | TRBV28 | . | TGTGCCAGCAGAGAACGAGTAGCGGGGGCCACCGGGGAGCTGTTTTTT | CASRERVAGATGELFF
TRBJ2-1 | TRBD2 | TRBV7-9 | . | TGTGCCAGCAGTAAGGGCGGGGGGGCCGTGTCCTACAATGAGCAGTTCTTC | CASSKGGGAVSYNEQFF
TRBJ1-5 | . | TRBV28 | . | TGTGCCAGCAGCCCCAGACGGAACAATCAGCCCCAGCATTTT | CASSPRRNNQPQHF
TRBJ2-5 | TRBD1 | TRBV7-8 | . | TGTGCCAGCAGCCGACCCCTGAGGGACAGGGGTAGGACCCAGTACTTC | CASSRPLRDRGRTQYF
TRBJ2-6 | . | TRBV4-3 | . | TGCGCCAGCAGCCAAGGACTTCTCCGTGGGGCCAACGTCCTGACTTTC | CASSQGLLRGANVLTF
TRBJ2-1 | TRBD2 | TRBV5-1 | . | TGCGCCAGCAGCTTGGTTAGCGGGGGGCCGAGCTCCTACAATGAGCAGTTCTTC | CASSLVSGGPSSYNEQFF
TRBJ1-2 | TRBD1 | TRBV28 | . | TGTGCCAGCACCAACGGACAGGCAACCTATGGCTACACCTTC | CASTNGQATYGYTF
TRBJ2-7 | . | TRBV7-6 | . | TGTGCCAGCAGCTTACTGGGGGGGGGCCACGAGCAGTACTTC | CASSLLGGGHEQYF
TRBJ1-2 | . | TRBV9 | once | TGTGCCAGCAGCTCCGGACAGTCGTACCATTATGGCTACACCTTC | CASSSGQSYHYGYTF
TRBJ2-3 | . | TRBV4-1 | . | TGCGCCAGCAGCCAAGATGTGGCCTACCGTGGGCATGAGGATACGCAGTATTTT | CASSQDVAYRGHEDTQYF
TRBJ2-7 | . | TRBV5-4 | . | TGTGCCAGCAGCTTGGGGGGCCGGGAGGAGCAGTACTTC | CASSLGGREEQYF
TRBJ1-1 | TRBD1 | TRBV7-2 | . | TGTGCCAGCAGCTCTGACAGGGGGCAACAAGCTTTCTTT | CASSSDRGQQAFF
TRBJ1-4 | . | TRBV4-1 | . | TGCGCCAGCAGCACGCGCGCCGGGGGGGAAAAACTGTTTTTT | CASSTRAGGEKLFF
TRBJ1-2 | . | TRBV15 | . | TGTGCCACCAGCGATGTTAGGACGGCAAACTATGGCTACACCTTC | CATSDVRTANYGYTF
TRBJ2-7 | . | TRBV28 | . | TGTGCCAGCAGTTTATTAAACAGGCGATACGAGCAGTACTTC | CASSLLNRRYEQYF
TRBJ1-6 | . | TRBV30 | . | TGTGCCTGGAGTGTACGGAGAGGTCGCAATTCACCCCTCCACTTT | CAWSVRRGRNSPLHF
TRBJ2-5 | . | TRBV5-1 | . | TGCGCCAGCAGCCCGGGACATGCGGGGACTGAGACCCAGTACTTC | CASSPGHAGTETQYF
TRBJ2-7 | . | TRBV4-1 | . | TGCGCCAGCAGCCCGCACTCGGAGCAGTCCTCCCGCCACGAGCAGTACTTC | CASSPHSEQSSRHEQYF
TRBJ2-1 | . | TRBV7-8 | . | TGTGCCAGCAGCGTCAGCCTCATCCGGGGATACAATGAGCAGTTCTTC | CASSVSLIRGYNEQFF
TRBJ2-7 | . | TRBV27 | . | TGTGCCAGCAGTTTTACAAGGGGACCCTACGAGCAGTACTTC | CASSFTRGPYEQYF
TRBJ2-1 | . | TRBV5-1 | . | TGCGCCAGCAGCTTTACAGGGACCCATGAGCAGTTCTTC | CASSFTGTHEQFF
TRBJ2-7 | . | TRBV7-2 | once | TGTGCCAGCAGCTCCGACTTCTCATCCTACGAGCAGTACTTC | CASSSDFSSYEQYF
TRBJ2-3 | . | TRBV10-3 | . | TGTGCCATCAGCCCTTCGGGCACAGATACGCAGTATTTT | CAISPSGTDTQYF
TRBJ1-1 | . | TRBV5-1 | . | TGCGCCAGCAGACGGTCACAGAACACTGAAGCTTTCTTT | CASRRSQNTEAFF
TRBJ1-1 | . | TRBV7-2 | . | TGTGCCAGCAGTCCATACAGGGATACTGAAGCTTTCTTT | CASSPYRDTEAFF
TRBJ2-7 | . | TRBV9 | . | TGTGCCAGCAGCGTAGCTTCCCAGGGCAACCCCTACGAGCAGTACTTC | CASSVASQGNPYEQYF
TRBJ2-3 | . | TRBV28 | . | TGTGCCAGCAGCTGGGGACGGCTCAGCACAGATACGCAGTATTTT | CASSWGRLSTDTQYF
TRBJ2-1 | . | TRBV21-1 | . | TGTGCCAGCAGCAAAGATGTCAGGAACTGCCCCTACAATGAGCAGTTCTTC | CASSKDVRNCPYNEQFF
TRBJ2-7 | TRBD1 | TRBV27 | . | TGTGCCAGCAGGGGACAGGGCTCCTACGAGCAGTACTTC | CASRGQGSYEQYF
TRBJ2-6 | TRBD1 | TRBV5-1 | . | TGCGCCAGCAGCTTGTTAGGGACAGGGGGAGCTGGGGCCAACGTCCTGACTTTC | CASSLLGTGGAGANVLTF
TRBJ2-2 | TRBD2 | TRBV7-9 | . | TGTGCGCGGGGGACGTACACCGGGGAGCTGTTTTTT | CARGTYTGELFF
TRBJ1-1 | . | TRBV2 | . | TGTGCCAGCGGGGGCAACTTTTACACTGAAGCTTTCTTT | CASGGNFYTEAFF
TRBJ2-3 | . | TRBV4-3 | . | TGCGCCAGCAGCCTCCGTCCCTCATTCGGCGCGGCGGGGACCACAGATACGCAGTATTTT | CASSLRPSFGAAGTTDTQYF
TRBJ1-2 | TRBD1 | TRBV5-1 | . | TGCGCCAGCAGCCCCGGACAGGCCAAAGGCTACACCTTC | CASSPGQAKGYTF
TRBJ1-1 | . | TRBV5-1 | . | TGCGCCAGCAGCTATATCGAAAGGACTGAAGCTTTCTTT | CASSYIERTEAFF
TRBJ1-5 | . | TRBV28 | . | TGTGCCAGCAGTTTAGAAACTCCTCAGCCCCAGCATTTT | CASSLETPQPQHF
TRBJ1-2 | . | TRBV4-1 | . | TGCGCCAGCTGCCCTCGGCCATCGGTACCCCATGGCTACACCTTC | CASCPRPSVPHGYTF
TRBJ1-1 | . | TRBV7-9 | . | TGTGCCAGCAGCCCCCAGCGGGGAGGGGGGACTGAAGCTTTCTTT | CASSPQRGGGTEAFF
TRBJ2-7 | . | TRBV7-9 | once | TGTGCCAGCAGCTTAGGAACCTACGAGCAGTACTTC | CASSLGTYEQYF
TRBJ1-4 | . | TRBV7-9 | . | TGTGCCAGCAGCCCCGGCCCGGGTAATGAAAAACTGTTTTTT | CASSPGPGNEKLFF
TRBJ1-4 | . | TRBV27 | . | TGTGCCAGCAGCTACCGACGGGGAGGAGTCTCAACTAATGAAAAACTGTTTTTT | CASSYRRGGVSTNEKLFF
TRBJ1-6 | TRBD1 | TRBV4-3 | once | TGCGCCAGCAGCCAAACGGACAGGGGTCAGCCACCCCTCCACTTT | CASSQTDRGQPPLHF
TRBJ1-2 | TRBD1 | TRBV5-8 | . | TGTGCCAGCAACCCGGAGGGGGCTGGTTATGGCTACACCTTC | CASNPEGAGYGYTF
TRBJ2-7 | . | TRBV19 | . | TGTGCCAGTAGTATAAGGACCATGACCGACGAGCAGTACTTC | CASSIRTMTDEQYF
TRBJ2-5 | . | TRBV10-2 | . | TGCGCCAGCAGTGAGGCGGACTACAGGGGGACCCAGTACTTC | CASSEADYRGTQYF
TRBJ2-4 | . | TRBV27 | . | TGTGCCAGCAGTGAGACATCAGCCAAAAACATTCAGTACTTC | CASSETSAKNIQYF
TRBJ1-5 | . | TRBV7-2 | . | TGTGCCAGCAGCTTAGTTAGGTTTCAGCCCCAGCATTTT | CASSLVRFQPQHF
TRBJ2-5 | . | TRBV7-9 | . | TGTGCCAGCAGTAGCCTCTCCGCCCAGTACTTC | CASSSLSAQYF
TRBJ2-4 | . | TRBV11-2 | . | TGTGCCAGCAGCTTAGGACAGAAAAACATTCAGTACTTC | CASSLGQKNIQYF
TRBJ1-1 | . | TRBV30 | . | TGTGCCTGGACATGGAGGGCGTGGACTGAAGCTTTCTTT | CAWTWRAWTEAFF
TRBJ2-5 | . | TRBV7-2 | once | TGTGCCAGCAGCTTAGCTGAGACCCAGTACTTC | CASSLAETQYF
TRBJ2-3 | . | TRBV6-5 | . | TGTGCCAGCAGTTACTCGACTGGAAATACGCAGTATTTT | CASSYSTGNTQYF
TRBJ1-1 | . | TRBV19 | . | TGTGCCAGTAAGCTTCTCCGGGGACAAAACACTGAAGCTTTCTTT | CASKLLRGQNTEAFF
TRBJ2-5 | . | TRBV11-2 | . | TGTGCCAGCAGCCCGAAGTGGGGGGCGGGGGAGACCCAGTACTTC | CASSPKWGAGETQYF
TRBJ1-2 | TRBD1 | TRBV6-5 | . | TGTGCCAGCAGTCTTCCGGGACAGGGTAGTCCCCACTTC | CASSLPGQGSPHF
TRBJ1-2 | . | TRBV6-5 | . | TGTGCCAGCAGTTACTCGGGAGCCAACTATGGCTACACCTTC | CASSYSGANYGYTF